The clone carrying this TCR beta chain was observed once. The antigen remains unidentified. Some clones are missing from TCRdb's copy, which holds only in-frame ones; the method was immunoSEQ multiplex PCR. Of approximately 50,000 clones listed, 75% to 90% were seen once; the top ten hold 15% to 20%. The sample originates from a study of T cell responses to AZD1222 COVID-19 vaccine. This CDR3 has 13 residues. The V gene end was trimmed by 7 bases and the J gene end by 5 bases; junction bases not matched to a gene: 4. CDR1 and CDR2 (germline): SGHRS, YFSETQ. Study-level points and caveats: Seropositive status at baseline applied to only a handful of AZD1222 recipients. Samples come after the peak T cell response, not at day 14. Reports indicate that nearly half of spike-specific TCRs are directed at unmutated variant regions.

The source is an adult in good health. Sequenced material: peripheral blood, taken on day 0 of MenACWY control vaccination. The chain couples TRBV5-1 to TRBJ2-1; 9 bases match TRBD2. Here the CDR3 reads CASCAGGDNEQFF. The CDR3 region has the DNA TGCGCCAGCTGTGCGGGAGGGGACAATGAGCAGTTCTTC.